This TCR beta chain was obtained from a study of cytomegalovirus exposure and HLA in healthy donors. A multiplex PCR was run with 60 Vbeta primers and 13 Jbeta primers. TCRdb's table, derived via immunoSEQ multiplex PCR, lists solely in-frame clones and lacks some. The sample contains just over 150,000 clones, 86% of which appear only once. CDR3 length: 17 amino acids. The germline V gene encodes CDR1 LNHNV and CDR2 YYDKDF (reference sequence). The trim removed 3 bases at V and 7 bases at J, leaving 11 bases unmatched. The rearrangement links TRBV15 to TRBJ2-1, with TRBD2 identical over 11 bases. This clonotype originated in a woman under 30 in good health and CMV-seronegative. The source material was PBMCs. CDR3 nucleotide sequence: TGTGCCACCAGCAGTGACGACTCTAGCGGGAGGTTAAATGAGCAGTTCTTC. The encoded protein is CATSSDDSSGRLNEQFF.